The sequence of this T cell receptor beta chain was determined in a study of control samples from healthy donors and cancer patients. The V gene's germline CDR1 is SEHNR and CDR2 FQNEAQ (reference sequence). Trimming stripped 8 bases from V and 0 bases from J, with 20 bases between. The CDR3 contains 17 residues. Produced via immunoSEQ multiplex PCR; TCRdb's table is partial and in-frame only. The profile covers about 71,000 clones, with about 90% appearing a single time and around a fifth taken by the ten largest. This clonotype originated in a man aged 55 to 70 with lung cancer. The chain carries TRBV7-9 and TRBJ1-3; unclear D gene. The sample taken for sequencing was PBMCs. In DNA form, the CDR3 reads TGTGCCAGCCACCCCCCAGACTCGTTGAGCTCTGGAAACACCATATATTTT. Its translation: CASHPPDSLSSGNTIYF.